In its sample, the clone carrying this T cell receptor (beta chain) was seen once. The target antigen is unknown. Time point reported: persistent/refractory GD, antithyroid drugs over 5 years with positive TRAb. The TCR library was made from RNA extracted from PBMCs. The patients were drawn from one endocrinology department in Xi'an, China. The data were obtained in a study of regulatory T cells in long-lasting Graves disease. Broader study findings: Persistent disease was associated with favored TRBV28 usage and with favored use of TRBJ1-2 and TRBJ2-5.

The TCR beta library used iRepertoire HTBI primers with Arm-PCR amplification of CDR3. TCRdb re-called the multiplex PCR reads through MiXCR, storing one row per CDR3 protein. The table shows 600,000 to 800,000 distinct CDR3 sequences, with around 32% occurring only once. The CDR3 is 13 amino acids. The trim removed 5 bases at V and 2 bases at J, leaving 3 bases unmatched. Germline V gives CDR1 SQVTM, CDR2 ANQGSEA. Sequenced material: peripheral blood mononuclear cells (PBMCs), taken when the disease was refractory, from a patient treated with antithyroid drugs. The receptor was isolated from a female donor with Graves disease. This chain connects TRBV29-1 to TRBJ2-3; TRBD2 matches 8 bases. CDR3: CSVTSGFTDTQYF. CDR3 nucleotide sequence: TGCAGCGTTACTAGCGGATTCACAGATACGCAGTATTTT.